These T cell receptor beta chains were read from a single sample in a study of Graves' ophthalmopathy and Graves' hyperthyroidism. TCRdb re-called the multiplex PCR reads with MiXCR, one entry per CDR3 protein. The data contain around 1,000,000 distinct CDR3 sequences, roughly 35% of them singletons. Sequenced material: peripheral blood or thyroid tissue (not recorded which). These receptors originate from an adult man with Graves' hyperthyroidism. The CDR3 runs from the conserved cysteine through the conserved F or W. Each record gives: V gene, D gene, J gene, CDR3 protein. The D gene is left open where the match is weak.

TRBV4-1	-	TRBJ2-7	CASSQDLGGLIGEHYF
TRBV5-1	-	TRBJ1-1	CASRWGDLTTEAFF
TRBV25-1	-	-	CASSVPGVAEQFF
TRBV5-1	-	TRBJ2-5	CASSLKQGHETQYF
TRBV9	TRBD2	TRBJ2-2	CASSATSRQTGTSDYTGELFF
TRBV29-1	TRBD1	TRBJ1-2	CSVPGTGVNYGYTF
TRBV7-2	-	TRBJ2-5	CASSLVTGLGGETQYF
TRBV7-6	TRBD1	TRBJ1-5	CASSLGRGQDQPQHF
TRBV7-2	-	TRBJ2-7	CASSFPSEPYEQYF
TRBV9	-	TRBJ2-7	CASSARDTTYEQYF
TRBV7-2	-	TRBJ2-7	CASSSTGTSLF
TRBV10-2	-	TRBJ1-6	CASSDFLGNSPLHF
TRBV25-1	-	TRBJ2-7	CASSPHRTNAYEQYF
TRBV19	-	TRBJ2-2	CASSIGQPNTGELFF
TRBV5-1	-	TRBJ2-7	CASSLRANSEQYF
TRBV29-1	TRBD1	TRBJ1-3	CSVELDRSSGNTIYF
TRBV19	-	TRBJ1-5	CASTDGGVWSNQPQHF
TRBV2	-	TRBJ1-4	CASQRTVSTNEKLFF
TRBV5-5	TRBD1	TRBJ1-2	CASSVTAVGQGYGYTF
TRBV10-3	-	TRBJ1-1	CAISERGSGTFF
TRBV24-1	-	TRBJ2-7	CAGGPYEQYF
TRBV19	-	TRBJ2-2	CASSMDDLNTGELFF
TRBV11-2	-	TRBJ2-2	CASSLGDRTNTGELFF
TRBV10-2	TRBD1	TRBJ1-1	CASRVTGGDAFF
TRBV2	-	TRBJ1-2	CASSEARARVYGYTF
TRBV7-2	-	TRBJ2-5	CASSFASQETQYF
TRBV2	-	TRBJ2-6	CASREVVGANVLTF
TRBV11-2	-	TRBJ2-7	CASSSPGTGQGTYEQYF